This record concerns one T cell receptor beta chain sequence. Its antigen is currently not known. The sample holds no much larger clone one base away, and base qualities are not on file. The donors were six healthy women who made up three monozygous twin pairs. All three twin pairs had been raised together and were thought likely to have encountered the same vaccines and infectious agents. RNA was isolated from peripheral blood mononuclear cells and used to prepare TCR cDNA libraries. The library was prepared using 5' RACE. The instrument given in TCRdb is Illumina Genome Analyzer IIx. The RNA-based TCR cDNA libraries were made using a previously described protocol that was modified in several ways. To prevent cross-contamination, sample-specific barcodes were added to both ends of each TCR cDNA library during cDNA synthesis and amplification. Processing in the source paper ran as follows. Each individual had between about 100,000 and nearly 550,000 identified clonotypes, and each library contained roughly 2 to 3.6 million CDR3-containing reads. Reads carrying improper barcode index combinations were removed, after which the MiTCR software was used to build a cloneset for each library. MiTCR filtered or rescued low-quality reads and corrected PCR and sequencing errors when assembling CDR3 clonotypes. Artificial out-of-frame clonotypes were mapped to in-frame sequences, with one indel allowed in the CDR3, and then removed. Similarity of V and J gene usage between donors was measured as Jensen-Shannon divergence divided by mean entropy. Using fastp trimming at Q25 and MiXCR clonotype assembly, TCRdb reanalyzed the public sequencing data and kept in-frame beta chains. CDR3 protein sequences are deduplicated, and each keeps its most common genes and DNA. These V and J calls derive from TCRdb rather than the authors' analysis. Recorded for this sample are a few hundred thousand distinct CDR3 sequences; 28% of them occurred a single time. The ten largest clones represent 6.1% of the sample.

The sample belongs to a study of identical twins' blood T cells (dated by TCRdb to 2013 to 2014). Some background on the complete study: The roughly twelve libraries, six for the alpha chain and six for the beta chain, yielded 45 million to 55 million Illumina reads in total. Using next-generation sequencing, the study compared the TCR alpha and beta chain repertoires of three pairs of monozygous twins to assess how genetics influences repertoire formation.

For this chain, trimming is 5 bases at the V end and 4 bases at the J end, and the number of junction bases without a gene match is 11. From its cysteine to its phenylalanine, the CDR3 spans 15 amino acids. The read is trimmed to its CDR3 DNA, 45 bases read in frame from base 1. Looking up the germline V gene (reference sequence) yields CDR1 DFQATT and CDR2 SNEGSKA. Broader findings and caveats from the paper: Environmental influences could not be excluded as an explanation for twin similarity, since twins were reared together. Independent studies were stated to be required to validate the proposed role of the TCRalpha J segment in MHC recognition during thymic selection. V gene usage was reported to be markedly more similar within twin pairs than between unrelated donors, even among non-selected out-of-frame TCRbeta clonotypes. Among the most abundant TCRbeta clonotypes, more CDR3 sequences were shared by each donor with her twin than with unrelated donors. The count of CDR3 clonotypes shared by two donors depended mainly on the product of the two donors' cloneset sizes, and twins did not clearly depart from this trend.

This clonotype was obtained from a woman aged 18-55 years in good health. This chain is built from TRBV20-1 and TRBJ1-1; a stretch of 9 junction bases matches TRBD1. Sequenced sample: PBMCs. This receptor carries the CDR3 CSASGTGLRTTEAFF. The DNA reads as follows: TGCAGTGCTTCAGGGACAGGGTTGCGGACCACTGAAGCTTTCTTT.